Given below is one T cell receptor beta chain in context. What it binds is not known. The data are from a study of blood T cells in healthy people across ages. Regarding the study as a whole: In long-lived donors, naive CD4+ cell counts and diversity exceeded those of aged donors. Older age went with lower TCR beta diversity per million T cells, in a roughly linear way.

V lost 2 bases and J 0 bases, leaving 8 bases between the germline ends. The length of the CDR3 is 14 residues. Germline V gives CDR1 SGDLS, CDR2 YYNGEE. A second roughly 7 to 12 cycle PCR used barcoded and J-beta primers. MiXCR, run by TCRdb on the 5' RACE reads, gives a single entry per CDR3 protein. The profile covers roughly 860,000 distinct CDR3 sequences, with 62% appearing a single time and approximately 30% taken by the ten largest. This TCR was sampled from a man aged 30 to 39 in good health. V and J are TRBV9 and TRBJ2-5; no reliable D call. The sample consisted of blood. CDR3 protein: CASSVGGDQETQYF. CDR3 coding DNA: TGTGCCAGCAGCGTTGGCGGCGACCAAGAGACCCAGTACTTC.